A single sample gave rise to the 27 T cell receptor beta chains below, sequenced in a study of cytomegalovirus exposure and HLA in healthy donors. 13 Jbeta primers and 60 Vbeta primers were used for the PCR. Only in-frame clones appear in the TCRdb table, and some are missing; sequencing was by immunoSEQ multiplex PCR. In the table there are around 180,000 clones, over 75% of which are singletons. The sample taken for sequencing was PBMCs. These receptors all stem from a girl under three years old in good health and CMV-seronegative.

This chain uses TRBV27 with TRBJ2-5, with 10 bases fitting TRBD2. After removal of 5 bases from V and 4 bases from J, the junction contained 16 bases not matched to a gene. This CDR3 is built from 18 residues. CDR1 is MNHEY, CDR2 SMNVEV, per germline (reference sequence). CDR3 nucleotide sequence: TGTGCCAGCAGTCAACTCCCCGAGCGGGAGGGCCGCATAGAGACCCAGTACTTC. It specifies CASSQLPEREGRIETQYF.

This clone was detected a few times. The rearrangement links TRBV6-5 to TRBJ1-3, with a possible D match to TRBD1 (5 bases). This CDR3 is built from 15 residues. In germline, CDR1 is MNHEY, CDR2 SVGAGI. V was shortened by 0 bases and J by 4 bases, with 10 bases between the two germline ends. In nucleotides, the CDR3 is TGTGCCAGCAGTTACTCAGCAGGGTACGGAAACACCATATATTTT. Its protein is CASSYSAGYGNTIYF.

The V call is TRBV5-1, the J call TRBJ2-5, with 10 bases lining up with TRBD2. This CDR3 comprises 18 residues. The germline V gene encodes CDR1 SGHRS and CDR2 YFSETQ. J gave up 6 bases and V 2 bases, and 16 bases lay outside the gene matches. CDR3 bases: TGCGCCAGCAGCTTTTCGGACGACCGAGCGGGAGGGGGGCAGACCCAGTACTTC. Amino acids: CASSFSDDRAGGGQTQYF.

This sequence joins TRBV2 and TRBJ2-7, with 12 bases lining up with TRBD2. CDR1 SNHLY and CDR2 FYNNEI come from the germline V gene. The CDR3 extends over 15 amino acids. Trimming removed 5 bases from V and 5 bases from J; junction bases left unmatched: 7. In nucleotides, the CDR3 is TGTGCCAGCAGTAAGACTAGCGGGAGTATCGACGAGCAGTACTTC. Translation: CASSKTSGSIDEQYF.

V gene TRBV27 combines with J gene TRBJ2-1; 9 nucleotides match TRBD2. Germline CDR1 reads MNHEY; CDR2 reads SMNVEV (reference sequence). The CDR3 is 18 amino acids. The ends lost 6 bases at V and 3 bases at J; junction bases unmatched: 15. The CDR3 coding sequence is TGTGCCAGCAGGGACCGACTAGCGGCACTCACCAACTACAATGAGCAGTTCTTC. It is translated as CASRDRLAALTNYNEQFF.

This clone has a single count. V usage is TRBV4-1 and J usage is TRBJ1-4; 9 positions agree with TRBD1. Germline loops: CDR1 MGHRA, CDR2 YSYEKL. The CDR3 has 18 residues. V lost 0 bases, J lost 3 bases, and 8 bases stayed unmatched. The CDR3 sequence: CASSQDRRQGGPNEKLFF. As DNA, the CDR3 is TGCGCCAGCAGCCAAGATCGTCGACAGGGGGGACCTAATGAAAAACTGTTTTTT.

The table lists this clone with a few counts. J is TRBJ1-1 and V is TRBV6-5, with a tentative D call TRBD1 (5 bases). The CDR3 is 12 amino acids. Germline CDR1 MNHEY, CDR2 SVGAGI. The V gene lost 5 bases and the J gene lost 5 bases, with 9 bases spanning the gap. CDR3 nucleotide sequence: TGTGCCAGCAGTAGCGGGGGAACTGAAGCTTTCTTT. Translating gives CASSSGGTEAFF.

As for this clone: A read error may produce the germline difference seen at one junction end. The rearrangement links TRBV20-1 to TRBJ1-1; 7 bases fit TRBD1. The CDR3 length is 11 residues. The germline CDR1 and CDR2 sequences are DFQATT and SNEGSKA (reference sequence). As DNA, the CDR3 is TGCAGTGCTAGAGCACCCGACAGGGACCCATTT. Its protein product is CSARAPDRDPF.

The rearrangement uses TRBV6-4 and TRBJ1-5; D not certain. The germline V gene has CDR1 MRHNA and CDR2 SNTAGT. This CDR3 has 13 residues. V dropped 2 bases and J dropped 6 bases, with 8 bases sitting between them. CDR3 residues: CASSDEAGQPQHF. CDR3 DNA sequence: TGTGCCAGCAGTGACGAAGCAGGTCAGCCCCAGCATTTT.

The V call is TRBV15, the J call TRBJ2-1; TRBD2 agrees at 7 bases. This CDR3 comprises 14 residues. Germline trimming cut 11 bases from V and 3 bases from J; bases unmatched to any gene: 10. Looked up from germline, CDR1 is LNHNV and CDR2 is YYDKDF (reference sequence). In DNA form, the CDR3 reads TGTGCCGCGGGACGGAGCGGGAACTACAATGAGCAGTTCTTC. Amino acid sequence: CAAGRSGNYNEQFF.

J is TRBJ2-7 and V is TRBV4-1, with 8 positions matching TRBD1. This CDR3 region has 14 residues. Germline V gene lookup returns CDR1 MGHRA and CDR2 YSYEKL. The J segment lost 1 base and the V segment lost 6 bases, leaving 5 bases of the junction unmatched. Here the CDR3 DNA reads TGCGCCAGCAGATTCGACAGGGGATCCTACGAGCAGTACTTC. It codes for CASRFDRGSYEQYF.

About this clone itself: At one end, the junction sequence differs from germline, possibly due to a read error. V and J are TRBV6-4 and TRBJ2-7; 9 bases map to TRBD2. The CDR3 has 16 amino acids. The germline V gene has CDR1 MRHNA and CDR2 SNTAGT. The CDR3: CVSSDSLGLAGLEQYF. CDR3 in DNA: TGTGTCAGCAGTGATTCCCTGGGCCTAGCGGGACTTGAGCAGTACTTC.

V usage is TRBV7-9 and J usage is TRBJ2-1, with no clear D. The CDR3 consists of 16 residues. Trimming stripped 5 bases from V and 5 bases from J, with 19 bases between. Looked up from germline, CDR1 is SEHNR and CDR2 is FQNEAQ (reference sequence). In DNA, the CDR3 is TGTGCCAGCAGCACCGCCCTAGGCGAACTTGACAATGAGCAGTTCTTC. Protein product: CASSTALGELDNEQFF.

V gene TRBV5-1 combines with J gene TRBJ2-2, with D possibly being TRBD1 (5 bases). Germline V gene data show CDR1 as SGHRS and CDR2 as YFSETQ. The V gene lost 5 bases and the J gene lost 0 bases, with 11 bases spanning the gap. This CDR3 region has 15 residues. CDR3 sequence reads: CASRRDSANTGELFF. CDR3 bases: TGCGCCAGCAGACGAGACAGCGCGAACACCGGGGAGCTGTTTTTT. Complete variable domain (other parts from reference TRBV5-1 and TRBJ2-2): KAGVTQTPRYLIKTRGQQVTLSCSPISGHRSVSWYQQTPGQGLQFLFEYFSETQRNKGNFPGRFSGRQFSNSRSEMNVSTLELGDSALYLCASRRDSANTGELFFGEGSRLTVL.

This clone showed up just a few times. The chain combines TRBV27 with TRBJ2-3; 12 nucleotides align to TRBD2. CDR3 length: 16 residues. Per germline, CDR1 MNHEY and CDR2 SMNVEV (reference sequence). V shed 2 bases, J shed 0 bases, and the junction held 0 bases outside the gene matches. CDR3 protein: CASSLGTSGSTDTQYF. The CDR3 coding sequence is TGTGCCAGCAGTTTAGGGACTAGCGGGAGCACAGATACGCAGTATTTT.

The chain carries TRBV2 and TRBJ1-2; perhaps TRBD1 as D (6 bases). This CDR3 has 12 residues. The germline gives CDR1 SNHLY, CDR2 FYNNEI. Trimming shortened V by 8 bases and J by 12 bases, and 19 bases separated the two germline ends. CDR3 residues: CASGLQGQGHTF. The CDR3 DNA follows: TGTGCCAGCGGCCTTCAGGGGCAAGGTCACACCTTC.

This chain uses TRBV5-1 with TRBJ2-3; 7 nucleotides align to TRBD2. Trimming removed 3 bases from V and 7 bases from J; junction bases left unmatched: 8. The length of the CDR3 is 14 residues. Germline V lookup: CDR1 SGHRS, CDR2 YFSETQ. CDR3 sequence (DNA): TGCGCCAGCAGCTGGACGGCGGGAGAAAATACGCAGTATTTT. Translation gives CASSWTAGENTQYF.

On this clone: Other nucleotide sequences in the sample specify the same CDR3. J is TRBJ2-3 and V is TRBV4-2; 10 bases match TRBD2. CDR3 length: 18 residues. With 4 bases clipped from V and 2 bases from J, the junction kept 12 bases outside the gene matches. Germline CDR1 reads LGHNA; CDR2 reads YNFKEQ. CDR3 nucleotide sequence: TGTGCCAGCAGCCGGGAAGCGGGGGGGCGGTTCTACACAGATACGCAGTATTTT. Translating gives CASSREAGGRFYTDTQYF.

This sequence joins TRBV19 and TRBJ1-5; 9 positions agree with TRBD1. The trim removed 9 bases at V and 0 bases at J, leaving 12 bases unmatched. From germline, CDR1 is LNHDA and CDR2 SQIVND (reference sequence). The CDR3 totals 17 residues. The CDR3 here is CASKGRDRAYSNQPQHF. In DNA form, the CDR3 reads TGTGCCAGCAAGGGACGGGACAGGGCCTATAGCAATCAGCCCCAGCATTTT.

The genes are TRBV7-8 and TRBJ2-7; no clear D gene. CDR3 length equals 12 residues. Germline assignment: CDR1 SGHVS and CDR2 FQNEAQ. Trimming pared 7 bases from V and 6 bases from J, leaving 13 bases between. The CDR3 DNA sequence: TGTGCCAGCACCATCGATTCTATCGAGCAGTACTTC. As protein: CASTIDSIEQYF.

This chain joins TRBV30 and TRBJ2-5, with 7 bases identical to TRBD1. The CDR3 extends over 13 amino acids. J gave up 5 bases and V 7 bases, and 10 bases lay outside the gene matches. The germline V gene has CDR1 GTSNPN and CDR2 SVGIG (reference sequence). The CDR3 region is CASKQGPGETQYF. The CDR3 DNA reads as TGTGCCTCCAAACAGGGGCCGGGGGAGACCCAGTACTTC.

The rearrangement uses TRBV20-1 and TRBJ2-5; D remains ambiguous. There are 11 residues in the CDR3. The V and J ends lost 5 bases and 4 bases respectively, with 8 bases between them. Germline V gene sequence: CDR1 DFQATT, CDR2 SNEGSKA (reference sequence). CDR3 sequence (DNA): TGCAGTGCTCCCATCGGAGAGACCCAGTACTTC. Its translation: CSAPIGETQYF.

The chain joins TRBV6-1 to TRBJ2-5; tentative D call: TRBD2 (7 bases). Germline lookup yields CDR1 MNHNS and CDR2 SASEGT. Trimming left V 5 bases short and J 1 base short, with 11 bases between. This CDR3 has 14 amino acids. This chain's CDR3 is CASSSGTTQETQYF. The CDR3 DNA reads TGTGCCAGCAGTAGCGGGACAACCCAAGAGACCCAGTACTTC.

The chain carries TRBV2 and TRBJ2-7; D perhaps matches TRBD1 (6 bases). The CDR3 loop spans 14 amino acids. Germline CDR1 SNHLY, CDR2 FYNNEI. Trimming removed 5 bases at V and 4 bases at J, with 15 bases between. DNA for the CDR3: TGTGCCAGCAGTAAGAGACAGGTTGGGTACGAGCAGTACTTC. It is translated as CASSKRQVGYEQYF. Full variable domain (remainder filled in from reference TRBV2 and TRBJ2-7): EPEVTQTPSHQVTQMGQEVILRCVPISNHLYFYWYRQILGQKVEFLVSFYNNEISEKSEIFDDQFSVERPDGSNFTLKIRSTKLEDSAMYFCASSKRQVGYEQYFGPGTRLTVT.

J is TRBJ2-7 and V is TRBV27; 8 bases fit TRBD1. The CDR3 contains 14 residues. Germline trimming cut 3 bases from V and 2 bases from J; bases unmatched to any gene: 3. The germline V gene encodes CDR1 MNHEY and CDR2 SMNVEV (reference sequence). DNA for the CDR3: TGTGCCAGCAGTTTCTGGGACAGGCCCTACGAGCAGTACTTC. Translated: CASSFWDRPYEQYF.

This clone was detected once. The rearrangement links TRBV29-1 to TRBJ2-2; a weak D match, TRBD1 (5 bases). The CDR3 totals 14 residues. Germline CDR1 and CDR2: SQVTM and ANQGSEA. Trimming cost V 6 bases and J 0 bases, with 11 bases left between them. The CDR3, as DNA: TGCAGCGTGGGGAAGGGGTCGAACACCGGGGAGCTGTTTTTT. Translating it yields CSVGKGSNTGELFF.

The gene calls are TRBV27 and TRBJ2-7; maybe TRBD2 (6 bases). Germline assignment: CDR1 MNHEY and CDR2 SMNVEV (reference sequence). CDR3 length: 14 amino acids. V was trimmed by 3 bases and J by 3 bases, leaving 12 bases between them. For the CDR3, the DNA is TGTGCCAGCAGTTTTGGGACGGGGGACTACGAGCAGTACTTC. Translated: CASSFGTGDYEQYF.